One T cell receptor (beta chain) is described in this entry. Antigen unknown. The record originates from a study of shared clonotypes between healthy human individuals. The wider study: A donor's plate count was three for CD4 naive and three for CD4 memory; CD8 naive had two and CD8 memory one.

Study results and caveats: Clonotypes shared by all four donors outscored non-shared clonotypes in generation probability. Sampling covered blood only; tissue repertoires likely differ. Across a handful of donors, naive CD4 shared around 5.3%, naive CD8 approximately 3.5%, memory CD4 about 2.5%, memory CD8 roughly 0.37%.

Some clones are missing from TCRdb's copy, which holds only in-frame ones; the method was immunoSEQ multiplex PCR. The sample lists 950,000 to 1,100,000 clones, around four fifths occurring once. This CDR3 has 14 residues. V trimming: 4 bases; J trimming: 6 bases; junction bases outside the gene matches: 6. Germline loops: CDR1 MNHNS, CDR2 SASEGT. The sequencing sample was made of memory CD4+ T cells sorted from blood. The subset here: CD45RA-negative fraction. The origin of this receptor is a man younger than 30 in good health. This chain joins TRBV6-1 and TRBJ2-3; TRBD1 agrees at 8 bases. The CDR3 DNA reads as TGTGCCAGCAGTGGGACAGGGCTTCGGGATACGCAGTATTTT. It translates to CASSGTGLRDTQYF.